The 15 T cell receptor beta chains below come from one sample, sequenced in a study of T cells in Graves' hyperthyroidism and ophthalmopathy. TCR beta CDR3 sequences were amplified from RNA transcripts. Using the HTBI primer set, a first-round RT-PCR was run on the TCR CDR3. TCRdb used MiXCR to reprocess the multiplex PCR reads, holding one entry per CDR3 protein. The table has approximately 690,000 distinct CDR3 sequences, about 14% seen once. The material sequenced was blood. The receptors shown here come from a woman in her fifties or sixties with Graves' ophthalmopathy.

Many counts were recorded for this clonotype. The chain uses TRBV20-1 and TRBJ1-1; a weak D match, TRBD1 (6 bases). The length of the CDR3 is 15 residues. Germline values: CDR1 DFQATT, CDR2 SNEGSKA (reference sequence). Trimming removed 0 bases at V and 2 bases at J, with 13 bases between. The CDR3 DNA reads TGCAGTGCTAGAGAACCCGGGACACCAAACACTGAAGCTTTCTTT. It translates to CSAREPGTPNTEAFF.

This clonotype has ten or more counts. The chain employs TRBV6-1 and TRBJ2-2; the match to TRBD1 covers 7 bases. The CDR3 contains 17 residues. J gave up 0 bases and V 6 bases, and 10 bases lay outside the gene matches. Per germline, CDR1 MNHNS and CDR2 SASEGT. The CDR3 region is CASRETDRAANTGELFF. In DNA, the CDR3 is TGTGCCAGCAGGGAAACCGACAGGGCAGCGAACACCGGGGAGCTGTTTTTT.

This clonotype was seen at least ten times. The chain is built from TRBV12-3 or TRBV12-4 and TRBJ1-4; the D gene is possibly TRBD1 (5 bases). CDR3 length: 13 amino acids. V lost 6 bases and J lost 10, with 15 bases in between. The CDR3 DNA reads TGTGCCAGCAGACCCGGGACGGGTGGAAAACTGTTTTTT. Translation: CASRPGTGGKLFF.

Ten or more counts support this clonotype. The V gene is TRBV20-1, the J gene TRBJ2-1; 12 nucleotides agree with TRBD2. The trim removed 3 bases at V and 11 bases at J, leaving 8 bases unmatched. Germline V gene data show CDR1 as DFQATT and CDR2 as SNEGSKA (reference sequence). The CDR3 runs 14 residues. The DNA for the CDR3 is TGCAGTGCTAGTGGTCCTAGCGGGAGGGTTAAGCAGTTCTTC. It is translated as CSASGPSGRVKQFF.

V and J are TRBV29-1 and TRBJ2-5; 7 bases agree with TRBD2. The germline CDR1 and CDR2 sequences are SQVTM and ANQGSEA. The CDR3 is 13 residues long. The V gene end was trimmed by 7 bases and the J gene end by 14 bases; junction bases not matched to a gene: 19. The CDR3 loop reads CSAVGGLGRRIYF. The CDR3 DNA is TGCAGCGCCGTCGGGGGGTTGGGGAGAAGGATATACTTC.

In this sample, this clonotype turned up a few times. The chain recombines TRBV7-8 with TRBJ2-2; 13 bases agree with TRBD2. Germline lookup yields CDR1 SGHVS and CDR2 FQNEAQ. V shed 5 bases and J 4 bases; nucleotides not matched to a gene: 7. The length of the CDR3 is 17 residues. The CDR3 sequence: CASSRGLAGAGTGELFF. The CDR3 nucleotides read TGTGCCAGCAGCCGTGGACTAGCGGGAGCCGGCACCGGGGAGCTGTTTTTT.

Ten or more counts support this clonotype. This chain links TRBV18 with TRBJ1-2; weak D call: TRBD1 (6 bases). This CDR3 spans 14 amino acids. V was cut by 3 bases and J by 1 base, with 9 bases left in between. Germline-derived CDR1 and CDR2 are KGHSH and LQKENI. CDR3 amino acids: CASSPSGDNYGYTF. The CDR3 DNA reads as TGTGCCAGCTCACCTTCAGGGGATAACTATGGCTACACCTTC.

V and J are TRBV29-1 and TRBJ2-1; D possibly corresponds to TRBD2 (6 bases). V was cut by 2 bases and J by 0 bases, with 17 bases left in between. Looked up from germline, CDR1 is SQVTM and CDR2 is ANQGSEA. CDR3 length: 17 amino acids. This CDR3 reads CSVELLMAAGSYNEQFF. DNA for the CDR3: TGCAGCGTTGAACTGCTGATGGCAGCGGGCTCCTACAATGAGCAGTTCTTC.

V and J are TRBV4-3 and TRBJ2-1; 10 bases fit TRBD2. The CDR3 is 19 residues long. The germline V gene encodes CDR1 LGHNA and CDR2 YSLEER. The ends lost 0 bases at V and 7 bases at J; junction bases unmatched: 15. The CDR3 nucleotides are TGCGCCAGCAGCCAAGAACCCCGTGGGGCTAGCGGGAGTAGGAATGAGCAGTTCTTC. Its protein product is CASSQEPRGASGSRNEQFF.

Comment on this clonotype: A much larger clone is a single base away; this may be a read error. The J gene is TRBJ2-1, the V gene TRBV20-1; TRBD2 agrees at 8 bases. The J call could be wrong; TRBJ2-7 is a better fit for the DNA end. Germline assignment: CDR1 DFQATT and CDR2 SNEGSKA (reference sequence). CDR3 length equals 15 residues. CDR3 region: CSARARTSSYNEQYF. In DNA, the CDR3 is TGCAGTGCTAGAGCGAGGACTAGCTCCTACAATGAGCAGTACTTC.

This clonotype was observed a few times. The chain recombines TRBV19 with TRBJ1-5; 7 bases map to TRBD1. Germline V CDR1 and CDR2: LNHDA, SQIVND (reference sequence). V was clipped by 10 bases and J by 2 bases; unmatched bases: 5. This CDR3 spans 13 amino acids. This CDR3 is CATQGDGNQPQHF. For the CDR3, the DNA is TGTGCCACCCAGGGGGATGGCAATCAGCCCCAGCATTTT.

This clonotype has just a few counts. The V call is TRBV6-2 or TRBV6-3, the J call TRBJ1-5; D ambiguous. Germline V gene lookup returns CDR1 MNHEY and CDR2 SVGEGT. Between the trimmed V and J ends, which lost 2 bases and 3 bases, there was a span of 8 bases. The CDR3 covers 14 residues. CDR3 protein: CASSYPSTNQPQHF. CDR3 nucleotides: TGTGCCAGCAGTTACCCCTCGACCAATCAGCCCCAGCATTTT.

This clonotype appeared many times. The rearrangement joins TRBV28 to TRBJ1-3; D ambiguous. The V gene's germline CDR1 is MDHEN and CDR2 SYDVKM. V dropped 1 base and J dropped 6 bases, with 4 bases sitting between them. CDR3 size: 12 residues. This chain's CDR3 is CASSLYENTIYF. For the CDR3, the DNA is TGTGCCAGCAGTTTATATGAAAACACCATATATTTT.

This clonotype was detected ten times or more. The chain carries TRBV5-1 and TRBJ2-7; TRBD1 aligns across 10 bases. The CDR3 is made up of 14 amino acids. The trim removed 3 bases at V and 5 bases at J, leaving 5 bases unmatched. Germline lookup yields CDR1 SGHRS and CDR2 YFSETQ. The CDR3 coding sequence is TGCGCCAGCAGCTCTTGGGACAGGGGCCACGAGCAGTACTTC. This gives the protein CASSSWDRGHEQYF.

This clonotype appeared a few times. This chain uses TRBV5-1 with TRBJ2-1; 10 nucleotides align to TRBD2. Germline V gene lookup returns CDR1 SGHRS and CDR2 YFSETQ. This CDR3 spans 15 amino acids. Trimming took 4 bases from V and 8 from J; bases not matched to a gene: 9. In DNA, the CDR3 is TGCGCCAGCAGCCATCTAGCGGGAGTTCCGGATGAGCAGTTCTTC. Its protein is CASSHLAGVPDEQFF.